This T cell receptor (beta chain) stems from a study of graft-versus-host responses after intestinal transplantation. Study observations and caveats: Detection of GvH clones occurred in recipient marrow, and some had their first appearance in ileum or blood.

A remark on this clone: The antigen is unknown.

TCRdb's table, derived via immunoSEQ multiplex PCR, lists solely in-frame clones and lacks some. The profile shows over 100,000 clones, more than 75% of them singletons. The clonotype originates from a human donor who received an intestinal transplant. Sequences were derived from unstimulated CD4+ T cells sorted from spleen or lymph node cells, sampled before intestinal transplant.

The CDR3 region has the DNA TGCGCCAGCAGCCAACTAGCGGGGGATGGCAATGAGCAGTTCTTC. Translation gives CASSQLAGDGNEQFF. The chain carries TRBV5-1 and TRBJ2-1; 11 nucleotides match TRBD2. Germline trimming cut 4 bases from V and 6 bases from J; bases unmatched to any gene: 6. The CDR3 runs to 15 residues. Germline CDR1 and CDR2: SGHRS and YFSETQ. Supplemented by reference TRBV5-1 and TRBJ2-1, the full variable domain reads KAGVTQTPRYLIKTRGQQVTLSCSPISGHRSVSWYQQTPGQGLQFLFEYFSETQRNKGNFPGRFSGRQFSNSRSEMNVSTLELGDSALYLCASSQLAGDGNEQFFGPGTRLTVL.